This TCR beta chain was documented in a study of response to subunit inactivated influenza vaccine. Study observations and caveats: After each seasonal influenza vaccination, few new T cells are recruited, the authors suggested.

The germline V gene has CDR1 PRHDT and CDR2 FYEKMQ (reference sequence). CDR3 length equals 16 residues. V was clipped by 5 bases and J by 4 bases; unmatched bases: 8. TCRdb re-analysed the RT-PCR reads in MiXCR, keeping a single row per CDR3 protein. There are around 200,000 distinct CDR3 sequences in the sample; 14% occur only once, and under 30% lies in the top ten. The sample holds a few counts of this clonotype. The antigen is unknown. This specimen consisted of CD8+ T cells sorted from PBMCs, obtained about 5 days after vaccination. The chain couples TRBV13 to TRBJ1-2; 12 bases match TRBD1. The receptor comes from a man aged 45-65 years who received an inactivated influenza vaccine. CDR3 amino acids: CASSGHGTGGGYGYTF. The CDR3 nucleotides read TGTGCCAGCAGCGGCCACGGGACAGGGGGCGGCTATGGCTACACCTTC.